One sample yielded the 18 T cell receptor beta chains listed below, sequenced in a study of human T cells and chemical hapten exposure. Time point reported: patch test 1, 2 weeks after DPC sensitization. Treatment noted: therapeutic diphenylcyclopropenone sensitization with weekly scalp DPC. One entry per CDR3 protein results from TCRdb running MiXCR on the RACE reads. The sample has under 450,000 distinct CDR3 sequences; more than 4.5% are singletons. Sequenced here: whole blood, sampled in connection with sensitization to the hapten diphenylcyclopropenone (DPC). The receptors were gathered from a woman aged 50 to 60 with alopecia areata. Some clones in this sample may be carry-over from other donors' samples.

This chain joins TRBV7-9 and TRBJ2-5; tentatively, D is TRBD2 (6 bases). This CDR3 comprises 19 residues. CDR1 and CDR2 from the germline V gene are SEHNR and FQNEAQ (reference sequence). V lost 3 bases to trimming and J lost 1 base, with 24 bases between them. CDR3 sequence (DNA): TGTGCCAGCAGCTTTGACCTTGCTGAACGGAGGGCTAGCCAAGAGACCCAGTACTTC. This translates into CASSFDLAERRASQETQYF.

This clonotype turned up a few times. The rearrangement uses TRBV27 and TRBJ2-7; the D call may be TRBD1 or TRBD2 (5 bases each). The CDR3 is 14 residues long. V gave up 2 bases and J gave up 3 bases, with 11 bases separating them. Germline V lookup: CDR1 MNHEY, CDR2 SMNVEV (reference sequence). CDR3 region: CASSLRGDRYEQYF. The CDR3 nucleotides read TGTGCCAGCAGTTTAAGAGGGGACCGCTACGAGCAGTACTTC.

The chain is built from TRBV15 and TRBJ1-2, with 7 bases that match TRBD1. This CDR3 is 15 amino acids long. The germline V gene has CDR1 LNHNV and CDR2 YYDKDF (reference sequence). V trimming: 0 bases; J trimming: 9 bases; junction bases outside the gene matches: 10. DNA for the CDR3: TGTGCCACCAGCAGAGATCAGGGGGGAGGTTCGAGCTACACCTTC. Translated, it gives CATSRDQGGGSSYTF.

As for this clonotype: Possible read error: a much larger clone is one base away. No conserved phenylalanine or tryptophan is present at the end of the CDR3, so a read error is the likely explanation. The V and J genes are TRBV6-5 and TRBJ1-1, with D possibly being TRBD1 (6 bases). V was cut by 6 bases and J by 11 bases, with 19 bases left in between. The CDR3 runs to 13 residues. Germline CDR1 MNHEY, CDR2 SVGAGI. Here the CDR3 DNA reads TGTGCCAGCAGCCGTCCCGGGACATTAACGGCTTTCTCT. Its translation: CASSRPGTLTAFS.

This clonotype was counted ten times or more. V and J are TRBV7-2 and TRBJ2-5; D unresolved. Germline V CDR1 and CDR2: SGHTA, FQGNSA. Between the trimmed V and J ends, which lost 4 bases and 1 base, there was a span of 16 bases. CDR3 length: 16 amino acids. The CDR3 region has the DNA TGTGCCAGCAGCTCCCAATCAGCCGCGCGCCAAGAGACCCAGTACTTC. Residues: CASSSQSAARQETQYF. Filled out from reference TRBV7-2 and TRBJ2-5, the complete variable domain reads GAGVSQSPSNKVTEKGKDVELRCDPISGHTALYWYRQSLGQGLEFLIYFQGNSAPDKSGLPSDRFSAERTGGSVSTLTIQRTQQEDSAVYLCASSSQSAARQETQYFGPGTRLLVL.

This clonotype has a handful of counts. The chain employs TRBV6-5 and TRBJ2-3; D is undetermined. V was cut by 0 bases and J by 4 bases, with 8 bases left in between. The CDR3 is 14 amino acids. Germline CDR1 is MNHEY and CDR2 is SVGAGI. CDR3 DNA: TGTGCCAGCAGTTACTCCCTACTTGCAGATACGCAGTATTTT. This gives the protein CASSYSLLADTQYF.

This clonotype showed up many times. The chain uses TRBV29-1 and TRBJ2-3, with 9 bases identical to TRBD2. The CDR3 has 15 amino acids. Germline V gene lookup returns CDR1 SQVTM and CDR2 ANQGSEA. V lost 3 bases and J lost 5; bases outside the gene matches: 9. The CDR3 loop reads CSVDNAGGPVDTQYF. The CDR3 bases are TGCAGCGTTGACAACGCGGGAGGGCCAGTAGATACGCAGTATTTT.

This chain uses TRBV7-9 with TRBJ1-1; maybe TRBD1 (5 bases). The CDR3 covers 14 residues. CDR1 and CDR2 (germline): SEHNR, FQNEAQ (reference sequence). V was cut by 4 bases and J by 2 bases, with 11 bases left in between. CDR3 nucleotide sequence: TGTGCCAGCAGCTCGACAGAGATTAACACTGAAGCTTTCTTT. Translated: CASSSTEINTEAFF.

This clonotype was seen repeatedly, ten times or more. The V and J genes are TRBV13 and TRBJ1-6; perhaps TRBD1 as D (6 bases). The CDR3 consists of 15 residues. Germline V gene data show CDR1 as PRHDT and CDR2 as FYEKMQ (reference sequence). V was shortened by 1 base and J by 6 bases, with 10 bases between the two germline ends. CDR3 protein: CASSLDGGRNSPLHF. Here the CDR3 DNA reads TGTGCCAGCAGCTTAGACGGGGGCCGTAATTCACCCCTCCACTTT.

The chain carries TRBV12-3 or TRBV12-4 and TRBJ2-1, with D perhaps TRBD2 (5 bases). The CDR3 sequence is 14 residues long. The V end was cut by 7 bases, the J end by 3 bases, with 13 bases between. CDR3 sequence (DNA): TGTGCCAGCACCCTGGGAACTAGCTACAATGAGCAGTTCTTC. Translated, it gives CASTLGTSYNEQFF.

Ten or more counts support this clonotype. The chain uses TRBV6-6 and TRBJ1-3, with 7 bases identical to TRBD1. This CDR3 has 15 residues. CDR1 and CDR2 (germline): MNHNY, SVGAGI (reference sequence). V shed 4 bases, J shed 2 bases, and the junction held 5 bases outside the gene matches. CDR3 DNA: TGTGCCAGCAGTTTCACGACAGGGCCTGGAAACACCATATATTTT. This sequence encodes CASSFTTGPGNTIYF.

This clonotype has at least ten counts. The chain couples TRBV14 to TRBJ1-1; 8 bases line up with TRBD1. J gave up 4 bases and V 4 bases, and 5 bases lay outside the gene matches. The CDR3 loop spans 14 amino acids. Germline CDR1 is SGHDN and CDR2 is FVKESK. CDR3 in DNA: TGTGCCAGCAGCCCTCGACAGGGGATCACTGAAGCTTTCTTT. It is translated as CASSPRQGITEAFF.

With respect to this clonotype: A much larger clone sits a single nucleotide away, making a read error possible. The chain links TRBV28 to TRBJ2-1; TRBD1 or TRBD2 may be the D gene (6 bases each). Per germline, CDR1 MDHEN and CDR2 SYDVKM. This CDR3 is built from 15 residues. The CDR3 region is CASTKGGGSYNELFF. Written as DNA, the CDR3 is TGTGCCAGCACAAAGGGGGGTGGGTCCTACAATGAGCTGTTCTTC.

There are many counts of this clonotype. The chain carries TRBV11-2 and TRBJ2-3; D is possibly TRBD2 (7 bases). The germline CDR1 and CDR2 sequences are SGHAT and FQNNGV. V lost 2 bases and J lost 0, with 18 bases in between. This CDR3 comprises 18 residues. Here the CDR3 DNA reads TGTGCCAGCAGCTTATATGGGGGGGCCGTCTCCAGCACAGATACGCAGTATTTT. This translates into CASSLYGGAVSSTDTQYF.

This clonotype was observed at least ten times. V gene TRBV28 combines with J gene TRBJ2-4; tentatively, D is TRBD1 (6 bases). Germline CDR1 and CDR2: MDHEN and SYDVKM. The CDR3 is 16 residues long. V lost 4 bases and J 0 bases, leaving 13 bases between the germline ends. The CDR3 region has the DNA TGTGCCAGCAGTTCCGGACAGATTTTAGCCAAAAACATTCAGTACTTC. Translated: CASSSGQILAKNIQYF. Combining the CDR3 with reference TRBV28 and TRBJ2-4 gives the whole variable domain DVKVTQSSRYLVKRTGEKVFLECVQDMDHENMFWYRQDPGLGLRLIYFSYDVKMKEKGDIPEGYSVSREKKERFSLILESASTNQTSMYLCASSSGQILAKNIQYFGAGTRLSVL.

This clonotype was counted ten times or more. The V call is TRBV6-5, the J call TRBJ1-1, with D uncertain. The CDR3 contains 12 residues. V lost 2 bases, J lost 2 bases, and 3 bases lay in between. Germline V gene data show CDR1 as MNHEY and CDR2 as SVGAGI. DNA for the CDR3: TGTGCCAGCAGTTACCCTAACACTGAAGCTTTCTTT. It codes for CASSYPNTEAFF.

The chain couples TRBV7-2 to TRBJ2-1; TRBD2 is a possible D gene (6 bases). CDR1 is SGHTA and CDR2 is FQGNSA in the germline V gene. With 1 base removed from V and 6 bases from J, the gap between germline ends came to 13 bases. The CDR3 has 15 amino acids. In DNA form, the CDR3 reads TGTGCCAGCAGCTTAGTATCGGGGGATTCCAATGAGCAGTTCTTC. Encoded protein: CASSLVSGDSNEQFF.

This clonotype was counted ten times or more. V gene TRBV7-9 combines with J gene TRBJ2-7; unclear D gene. The length of the CDR3 is 12 residues. Trimming removed 1 base from V and 6 bases from J, with 7 bases in between. From germline, CDR1 is SEHNR and CDR2 FQNEAQ (reference sequence). In DNA form, the CDR3 reads TGTGCCAGCAGCTTAGACGGTCCCGAGCAGTACTTC. Its protein is CASSLDGPEQYF.